This T cell receptor beta chain was observed in a study of CD8 T cells in ankylosing spondylitis. General observations from the study: Typical of ankylosing spondylitis blood, it appeared, was a TCR beta motif of under 10 highly homologous variants. The authors found the disease-linked clones to be CD8+ and relatively rare in peripheral blood. It was reported that disease-linked clones were significantly enriched in matched ankylosing spondylitis synovial fluid. Several of the motif variants were reported before in synovial fluid and blood from reactive arthritis.

TCR beta libraries were made by quantitative 5'-RACE with molecular barcodes. TCRdb reanalysed the 5' RACE reads using MiXCR and keeps one entry per CDR3 protein. The table records about 840,000 distinct CDR3 sequences, 12% of them present only once. Of note for this clonotype: Its matching antigen is unknown.

Germline values: CDR1 SGHDT, CDR2 YYEEEE. Trimming cost V 7 bases and J 6 bases, with 22 bases left between them. The CDR3 is made up of 15 amino acids. The sequenced material came from blood, either unsorted or a sorted T cell fraction (not recorded which). The sequence was obtained from a male donor with ankylosing spondylitis. The rearrangement joins TRBV5-6 to TRBJ1-2, with D possibly being TRBD1 (5 bases). CDR3 loop: CASLLGTDPWHGYTF. The CDR3 nucleotides read TGTGCCAGCCTCCTTGGGACCGACCCCTGGCATGGCTACACCTTC.